The rows below give T cell receptor beta chains drawn from one sample of a study of circulating tumor DNA in untreated peripheral T-cell lymphoma. The table came from immunoSEQ multiplex PCR; TCRdb's copy has only in-frame clones and leaves some out. The data contain 6,000 to 8,000 clones, 65% to 80% of them singletons. Sequences were obtained from tumor tissue. These receptors originate from a human donor with peripheral T-cell lymphoma. CDR3s include the opening cysteine and the closing phenylalanine or tryptophan. D genes are given only for firm matches. The listing skips clone size in some rows; elsewhere it reads once, few, many or a size class.

D	V	J	size	CDR3	DNA
TRBD2	TRBV6-8	TRBJ2-1	-	CASKYNSGSREQFF	TGTGCCAGCAAATATAATAGCGGGAGTCGGGAGCAGTTCTTC
TRBD1	TRBV15	TRBJ2-2	-	CATSRVLGTGFLVGKTGELFF	TGTGCCACCAGCAGAGTGTTAGGGACAGGGTTTTTAGTGGGAAAAACCGGGGAGCTGTTTTTT
-	TRBV19	TRBJ2-5	-	CASSRDHQETQYF	TGTGCCAGTAGCCGCGACCACCAAGAGACCCAGTACTTC
TRBD2	TRBV28	TRBJ2-5	-	CASSLPAGGLRFETQYF	TGTGCCAGCAGTTTACCAGCGGGAGGGCTAAGGTTTGAGACCCAGTACTTC
TRBD2	TRBV6-8	TRBJ2-3	-	CASSYLAGVSTDTQYF	TGTGCCAGCAGTTACCTAGCGGGAGTAAGCACAGATACGCAGTATTTT
-	TRBV28	TRBJ2-7	-	CASSSVGYEQYF	TGTGCCAGCAGTTCGGTAGGCTACGAGCAGTACTTC
TRBD1	TRBV12-5	TRBJ1-1	-	CASIPDRGAAFF	TGTGCCAGCATTCCCGACAGGGGTGCCGCTTTCTTT
TRBD1	TRBV28	TRBJ2-7	-	CASSSPGQHYEQYF	TGTGCCAGCAGTTCACCGGGACAGCACTACGAGCAGTACTTC
TRBD1	TRBV6-8	TRBJ1-4	-	CASKRGRGKLNEKLFF	TGTGCCAGCAAGAGAGGCAGGGGGAAGCTAAATGAAAAACTGTTTTTT
-	TRBV18	TRBJ1-4	-	CASSPLQGMGEKLFF	TGTGCCAGCTCACCACTTCAGGGTATGGGGGAAAAACTGTTTTTT
TRBD2	TRBV14	TRBJ2-1	-	CASSPAGTSPYDPHNEQFF	TGTGCCAGCAGCCCGGCCGGGACTAGTCCATACGATCCCCACAATGAGCAGTTCTTC
TRBD2	TRBV6-1	TRBJ2-1	once	CASSEEGLADSYNEQFF	TGTGCCAGCAGTGAAGAGGGACTAGCCGACTCCTACAATGAGCAGTTCTTC
TRBD2	TRBV6-8	TRBJ2-3	-	CASRRTRRGETDTQYF	TGTGCCAGCAGGAGGACTAGGAGGGGCGAGACAGATACGCAGTATTTT
TRBD2	TRBV6-8	TRBJ2-3	-	CASSSTGLARPDTQYF	TGTGCCAGCAGTTCCACGGGACTAGCGAGACCAGATACGCAGTATTTT
-	TRBV28	TRBJ1-5	once	CASSESKGKRQPQHF	TGTGCCAGCAGCGAATCTAAGGGCAAGCGACAGCCCCAGCATTTT
-	TRBV7-1	TRBJ2-3	-	CASSQAGLDTQYF	TGTGCCAGCAGCCAAGCCGGGCTAGATACGCAGTATTTT
-	TRBV11-3	TRBJ1-1	-	CASSSQKVVTEAFF	TGTGCCAGCAGCTCACAGAAGGTTGTCACTGAAGCTTTCTTT
TRBD2	TRBV28	TRBJ2-7	once	CASSPGLAGVREQYF	TGTGCCAGCAGTCCGGGACTAGCGGGAGTTAGAGAGCAGTACTTC
-	TRBV28	TRBJ2-2	few	CAGGGWSANTGELFF	TGTGCCGGAGGAGGGTGGTCTGCGAACACCGGGGAGCTGTTTTTT
-	TRBV28	TRBJ1-4	-	CASSQTAINEKLFF	TGTGCCAGCAGTCAGACGGCGATTAATGAAAAACTGTTTTTT
-	TRBV12-5	TRBJ2-1	once	CASNNRGGGSYNEQFF	TGTGCCAGCAATAACAGGGGAGGGGGCTCCTACAATGAGCAGTTCTTC
TRBD2	TRBV9	TRBJ2-1	-	CASMRRSGSTDEQFF	TGTGCCAGCATGAGGCGGAGCGGGAGTACGGATGAGCAGTTCTTC
-	TRBV25-1	TRBJ2-5	-	CASVGMRETQYF	TGTGCCAGCGTGGGGATGCGAGAGACCCAGTACTTC
-	TRBV11-3	TRBJ1-1	medium-sized	CASSLGGLNTEAFF	TGTGCCAGCAGCTTGGGGGGATTGAACACTGAAGCTTTCTTT
-	TRBV18	TRBJ2-2	-	CASSLLPSATGELFF	TGTGCCAGCTCACTATTACCAAGTGCCACCGGGGAGCTGTTTTTT
-	TRBV14	TRBJ1-1	-	CASSRPQGRVEAFF	TGTGCCAGCAGCCGACCCCAGGGGAGGGTTGAAGCTTTCTTT
-	TRBV19	TRBJ1-1	-	CASSKGGANTEAFF	TGTGCCAGTAGTAAAGGAGGGGCGAACACTGAAGCTTTCTTT
-	TRBV11-3	TRBJ2-7	few	CASSAEGTFPEQYF	TGTGCCAGCAGCGCGGAGGGGACTTTCCCCGAGCAGTACTTC
-	TRBV10-2	TRBJ2-5	few	CASSDFGGSWAQETQYF	TGCGCCAGCAGTGATTTTGGAGGGAGTTGGGCCCAAGAGACCCAGTACTTC
TRBD2	TRBV18	TRBJ2-1	-	CASSPVLAGGYNEQFF	TGTGCCAGCTCACCAGTCCTAGCGGGAGGGTACAATGAGCAGTTCTTC
-	TRBV10-2	TRBJ1-2	-	CASSEARVDYGYTF	TGCGCCAGCAGTGAGGCCAGGGTTGACTATGGCTACACCTTC
TRBD2	TRBV7-6	TRBJ2-2	-	CASSLVAGSPTGELFF	TGTGCCAGCAGCTTAGTAGCGGGGTCCCCCACCGGGGAGCTGTTTTTT
-	TRBV12-5	TRBJ1-1	-	CASTERTEAFF	TGTGCCAGCACCGAAAGGACTGAAGCTTTCTTT
-	TRBV19	TRBJ2-7	-	CASSLTMEGFHEQYF	TGTGCCAGTAGTCTAACAATGGAGGGGTTCCACGAGCAGTACTTC
TRBD1	TRBV6-8	TRBJ1-4	-	CASSSWTGDEKLFF	TGTGCCAGCAGTTCCTGGACAGGGGATGAAAAACTGTTTTTT
-	TRBV6-8	TRBJ2-1	-	CASSYSASHERFF	TGTGCCAGCAGTTACTCTGCGAGCCATGAGCGGTTCTTC
-	TRBV6-4	TRBJ2-1	-	CASSESPGYNEQFF	TGTGCCAGCAGTGAGAGCCCGGGATACAATGAGCAGTTCTTC
TRBD1	TRBV28	TRBJ2-7	-	CASSLYGTGSEEQYF	TGTGCCAGCAGTTTATACGGGACAGGGTCGGAAGAGCAGTACTTC
-	TRBV19	TRBJ2-3	-	CASSIRRDKSTDTQYF	TGTGCCAGTAGTATAAGGAGGGACAAGAGCACAGATACGCAGTATTTT
-	TRBV10-2	TRBJ2-2	few	CATAGERVPDGELFF	TGCGCCACAGCTGGGGAAAGGGTTCCCGACGGGGAGCTGTTTTTT